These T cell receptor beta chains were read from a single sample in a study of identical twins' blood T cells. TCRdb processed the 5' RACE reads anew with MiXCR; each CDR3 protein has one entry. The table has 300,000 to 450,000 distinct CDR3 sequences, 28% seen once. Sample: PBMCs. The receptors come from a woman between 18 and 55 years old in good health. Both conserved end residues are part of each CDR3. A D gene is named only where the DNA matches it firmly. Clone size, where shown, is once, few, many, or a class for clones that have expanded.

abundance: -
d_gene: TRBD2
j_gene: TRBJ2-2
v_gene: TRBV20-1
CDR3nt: TGCAGTGCTAGAGTTAGACTAGCGGGAGGCCACGGGGAGCTGTTTTTT
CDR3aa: CSARVRLAGGHGELFF

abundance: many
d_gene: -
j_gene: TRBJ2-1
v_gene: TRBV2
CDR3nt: TGTGCCACAGCTCTTCTAGCTTCGGTCGCGCAGTTCTTC
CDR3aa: CATALLASVAQFF

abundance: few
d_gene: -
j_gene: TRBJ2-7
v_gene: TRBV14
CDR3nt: TGTGCCAGCAGCCAAACGGTGAACGAGCAGTACTTC
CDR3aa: CASSQTVNEQYF

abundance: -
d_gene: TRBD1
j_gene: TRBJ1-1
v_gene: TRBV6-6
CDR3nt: TGTGCCAGCAGCCAGGGACAGGGGGCGATCACTGAAGCTTTCTTT
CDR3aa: CASSQGQGAITEAFF

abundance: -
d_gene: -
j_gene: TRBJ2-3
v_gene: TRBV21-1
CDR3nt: TGTGCCAGCAACCGAGAGAGGTCAGATACGCAGTATTTT
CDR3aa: CASNRERSDTQYF

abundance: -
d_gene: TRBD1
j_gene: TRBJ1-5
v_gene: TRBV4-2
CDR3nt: TGTGCCAGCGGTGGTGAAGGGGGCGGGGCTCAGCCCCAGCATTTT
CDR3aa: CASGGEGGGAQPQHF

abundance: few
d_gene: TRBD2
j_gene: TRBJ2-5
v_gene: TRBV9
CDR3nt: TGTGCCAGCAGCGTAGCCGGGACTACCGAAGAGACCCAGTACTTC
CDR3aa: CASSVAGTTEETQYF

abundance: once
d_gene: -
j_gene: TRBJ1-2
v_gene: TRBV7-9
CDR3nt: TGTGCCAGCAGCTTACCCGGACACTCCTATGGCTACACCTTC
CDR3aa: CASSLPGHSYGYTF

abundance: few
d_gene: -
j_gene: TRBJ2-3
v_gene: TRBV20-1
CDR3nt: TGCAGTGCTTGTAGACTCGATTTTACAGATACGCAGTATTTT
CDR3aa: CSACRLDFTDTQYF

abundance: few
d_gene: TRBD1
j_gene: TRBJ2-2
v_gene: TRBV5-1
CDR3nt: TGCGCCAGCAGCTTGCGGACAGGGGCCTACACCGGGGAGCTGTTTTTT
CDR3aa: CASSLRTGAYTGELFF

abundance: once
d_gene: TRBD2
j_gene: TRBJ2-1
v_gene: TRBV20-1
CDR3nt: TGCAGTGCTCGAAATAGCGGGTACAATGAGCAGTTCTTC
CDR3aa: CSARNSGYNEQFF

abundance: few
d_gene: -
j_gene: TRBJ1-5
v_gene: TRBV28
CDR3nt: TGTGCCAGCAGTTTTGTACAGCCCCAGCATTTT
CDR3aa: CASSFVQPQHF

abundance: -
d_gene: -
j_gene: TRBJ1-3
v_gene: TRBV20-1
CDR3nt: TGCAGTGCTAGAGAGACGGCCTTTGGAAACACCATATATTTT
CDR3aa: CSARETAFGNTIYF

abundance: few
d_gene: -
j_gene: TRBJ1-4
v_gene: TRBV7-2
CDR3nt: TGTGCCAGCAGCCGAGGGGGTTCTAATGAAAAACTGTTTTTT
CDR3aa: CASSRGGSNEKLFF

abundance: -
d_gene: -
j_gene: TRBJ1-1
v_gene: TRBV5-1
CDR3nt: TGCGCCAGCAGCTTGAGCTTTGGAATGAACACTGAAGCTTTCTTT
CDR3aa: CASSLSFGMNTEAFF

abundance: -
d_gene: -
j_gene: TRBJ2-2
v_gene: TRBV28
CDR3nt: TGTGCCAGCAGAAGGGGTTCTGCCGGGGAGCTGTTTTTT
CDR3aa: CASRRGSAGELFF

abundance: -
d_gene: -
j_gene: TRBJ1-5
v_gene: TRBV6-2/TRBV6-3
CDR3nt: TGTGCCAGCAGCGGGGGACACAATCAGCCCCAGCATTTT
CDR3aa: CASSGGHNQPQHF

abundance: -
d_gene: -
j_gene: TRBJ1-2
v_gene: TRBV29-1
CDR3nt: TGCAGCGTTGTCGGTAGTGACAGTGGCTACACCTTC
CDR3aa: CSVVGSDSGYTF

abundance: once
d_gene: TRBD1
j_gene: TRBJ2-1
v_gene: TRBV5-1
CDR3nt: TGCGCCAGCAGCCTTTCGGGACAGCTTATCTACAATGAGCAGTTCTTC
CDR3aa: CASSLSGQLIYNEQFF

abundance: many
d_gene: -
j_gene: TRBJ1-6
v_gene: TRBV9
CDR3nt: TGTGCCAGCAGCGTAGCAGGGCGGAATTCACCCCTCCACTTT
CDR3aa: CASSVAGRNSPLHF

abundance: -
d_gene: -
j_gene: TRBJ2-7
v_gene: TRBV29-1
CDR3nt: TGCAGCGTTCTTTCTTCCGTAACGGGGTACTACGAGCAGTACTTC
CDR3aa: CSVLSSVTGYYEQYF

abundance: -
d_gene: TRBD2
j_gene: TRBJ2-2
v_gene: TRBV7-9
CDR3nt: TGTGCCAGCAGCTTAAACCGGGACTATTCGTTCACCGGGGAGCTGTTTTTT
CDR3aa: CASSLNRDYSFTGELFF

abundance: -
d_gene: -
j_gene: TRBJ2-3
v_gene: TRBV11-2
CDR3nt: TGTGCCAGCAGCTTAGCGTTCCCAGATACGCAGTATTTT
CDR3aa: CASSLAFPDTQYF

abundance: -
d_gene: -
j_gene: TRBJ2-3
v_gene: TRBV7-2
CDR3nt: TGTGCCAGCAGCTTAGTGCGGTGGGCTAGCACAGATACGCAGTATTTT
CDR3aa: CASSLVRWASTDTQYF

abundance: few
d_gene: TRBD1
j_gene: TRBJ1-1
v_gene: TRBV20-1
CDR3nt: TGCAGTGCTAGGAAAGACAGGGTGAACACTGAAGCTTTCTTT
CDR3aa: CSARKDRVNTEAFF

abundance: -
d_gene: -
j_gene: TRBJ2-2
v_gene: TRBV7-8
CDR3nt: TGTGCCAGCAGCTGGGGGTTCCGTACCGGGGAGCTGTTTTTT
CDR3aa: CASSWGFRTGELFF

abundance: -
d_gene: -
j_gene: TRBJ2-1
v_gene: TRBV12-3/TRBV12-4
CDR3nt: TGTGCCAGCAGTTTGCTATCGAACTACAATGAGCAGTTCTTC
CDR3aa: CASSLLSNYNEQFF

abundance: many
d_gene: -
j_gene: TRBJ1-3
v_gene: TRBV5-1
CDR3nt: TGCGCCAGCAGCTCCGCAGGGACTGGAAACACCATATATTTT
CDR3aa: CASSSAGTGNTIYF

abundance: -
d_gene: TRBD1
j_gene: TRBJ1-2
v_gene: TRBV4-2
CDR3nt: TGTGCCAGCAGCCAAGATTCATCAGGGGGCTATGGCTACACCTTC
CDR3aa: CASSQDSSGGYGYTF

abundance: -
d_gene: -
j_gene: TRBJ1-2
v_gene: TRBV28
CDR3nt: TGTGCCAGCAGTTTAGCCGGGGACAACTATGGCTACACCTTC
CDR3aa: CASSLAGDNYGYTF

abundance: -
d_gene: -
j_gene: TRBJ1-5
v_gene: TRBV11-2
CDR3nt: TGTGCCAGCAGCCCCGGGACCAAGCCAGGGCCCCAGCATTTT
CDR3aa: CASSPGTKPGPQHF

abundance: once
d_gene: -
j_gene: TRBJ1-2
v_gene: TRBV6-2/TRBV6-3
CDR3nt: TGTGCCAGCAGTTCCAGGCAGGTCCGCTATGACTACACCTTC
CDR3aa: CASSSRQVRYDYTF

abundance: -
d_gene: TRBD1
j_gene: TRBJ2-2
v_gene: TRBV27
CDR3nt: TGTGCCAGCAGTTTAAGGGACAGGAGTTCCGGGGAGCTGTTTTTT
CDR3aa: CASSLRDRSSGELFF

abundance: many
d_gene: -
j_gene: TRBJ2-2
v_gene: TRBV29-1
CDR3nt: TGCAGCGTGACAGGGAACACCGGGGAGCTGTTTTTT
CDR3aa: CSVTGNTGELFF

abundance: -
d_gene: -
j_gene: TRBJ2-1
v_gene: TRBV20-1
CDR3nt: TGCAGTGCTAGAAAGATCAATGAGCAGTTCTTC
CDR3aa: CSARKINEQFF

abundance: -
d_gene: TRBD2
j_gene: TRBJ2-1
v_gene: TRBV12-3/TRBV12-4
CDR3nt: TGTGGCAGCAGTCGGGGTAGCGGGGGAAGGGGTGAGCAGTTCTTC
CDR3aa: CGSSRGSGGRGEQFF

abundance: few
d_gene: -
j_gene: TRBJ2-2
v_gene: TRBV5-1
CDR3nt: TGCGCCAGCAGCTGGACCGGGCAGGTCCCCCACACCGGGGAGCTGTTTTTT
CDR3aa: CASSWTGQVPHTGELFF

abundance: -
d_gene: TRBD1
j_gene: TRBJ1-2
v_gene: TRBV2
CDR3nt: TGTGCCAGCAGTGGGACAGGGATGTTTTGTGGCTACACCTTC
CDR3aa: CASSGTGMFCGYTF

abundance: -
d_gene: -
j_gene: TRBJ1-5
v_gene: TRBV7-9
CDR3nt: TGTGCCAGCAGCTCGGGCTTCAACAATCAGCCCCAGCATTTT
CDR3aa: CASSSGFNNQPQHF

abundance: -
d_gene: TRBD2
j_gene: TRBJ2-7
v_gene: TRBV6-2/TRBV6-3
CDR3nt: TGTGCCAGCAGTACACCAAGGGCTAGCGGGAGGAACTCCTACGAGCAGTACTTC
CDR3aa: CASSTPRASGRNSYEQYF

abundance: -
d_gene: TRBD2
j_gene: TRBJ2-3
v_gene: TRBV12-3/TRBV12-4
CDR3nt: TGTGCCAGCAGGTTAGCGGGGCCTGGAGATACGCAGTATTTT
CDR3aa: CASRLAGPGDTQYF

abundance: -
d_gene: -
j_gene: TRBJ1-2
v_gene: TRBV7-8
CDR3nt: TGTGCCAGCAGCTTAGTTTTCACAGGGCCCTATGGCTACACCTTC
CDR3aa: CASSLVFTGPYGYTF

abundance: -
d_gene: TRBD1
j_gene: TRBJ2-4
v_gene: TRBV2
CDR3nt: TGTGCCAGCAGGGATGACAGGGTGGTGGACATTCAGTACTTC
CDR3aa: CASRDDRVVDIQYF

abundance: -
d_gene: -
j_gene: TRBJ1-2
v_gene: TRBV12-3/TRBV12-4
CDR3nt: TGTGCCAGCACTCTGCGGACAGCGGCTAACTATGGCTACACCTTC
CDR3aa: CASTLRTAANYGYTF

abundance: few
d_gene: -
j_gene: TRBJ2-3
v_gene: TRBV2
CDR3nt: TGTGCCAGCAGTGGATTAGCGGAATTGGGAGATACGCAGTATTTT
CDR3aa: CASSGLAELGDTQYF

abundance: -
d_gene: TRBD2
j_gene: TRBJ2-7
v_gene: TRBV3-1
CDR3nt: TGTGCCAGCAGCTCCTCGCCTAGCGGGTACGAGCAGTACTTC
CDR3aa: CASSSSPSGYEQYF

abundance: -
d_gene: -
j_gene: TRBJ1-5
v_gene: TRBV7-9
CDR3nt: TGTGCCAGCAGCTTAGGGACGGTGACTGCGGGCAATCAGCCCCAGCATTTT
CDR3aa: CASSLGTVTAGNQPQHF

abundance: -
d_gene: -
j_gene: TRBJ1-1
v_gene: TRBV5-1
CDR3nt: TGCGCCAGCAGCCAGAACCAGGGACGGATTAACACTGAAGCTTTCTTT
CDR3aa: CASSQNQGRINTEAFF

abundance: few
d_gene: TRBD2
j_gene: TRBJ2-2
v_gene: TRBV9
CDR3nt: TGTGCCAGCAGCCCTTGGACTAGCGGGGTGAACACCGGGGAGCTGTTTTTT
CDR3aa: CASSPWTSGVNTGELFF

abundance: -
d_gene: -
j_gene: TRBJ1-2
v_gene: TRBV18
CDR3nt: TGTGCCAGCTCACCAGGGGTGGATGGCTACACCTTC
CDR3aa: CASSPGVDGYTF

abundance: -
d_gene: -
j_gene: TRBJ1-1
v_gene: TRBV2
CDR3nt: TGTGCCAGCAGTGAGTCAGGGAGGAGTACTGAAGCTTTCTTT
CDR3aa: CASSESGRSTEAFF

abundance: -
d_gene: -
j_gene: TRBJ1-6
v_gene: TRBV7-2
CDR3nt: TGTGCCAGCAGCTTATCCCTAGGGGGTTATTCACCCCTCCACTTT
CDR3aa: CASSLSLGGYSPLHF

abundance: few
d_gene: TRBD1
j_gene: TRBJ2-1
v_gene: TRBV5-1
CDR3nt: TGCGCCAGCGACAGGGGGTCCTACAATGAGCAGTTCTTC
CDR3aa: CASDRGSYNEQFF

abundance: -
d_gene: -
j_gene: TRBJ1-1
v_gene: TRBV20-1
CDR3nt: TGCATTGCTAGAGATAGTGCGGTCGTCACTGAAGCGTTCTTT
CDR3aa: CIARDSAVVTEAFF

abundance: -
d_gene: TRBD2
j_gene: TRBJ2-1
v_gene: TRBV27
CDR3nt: TGTGCCAGCAGCATTTCACTAGCGGGAGTTTACAATGAGCAGTTCTTC
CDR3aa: CASSISLAGVYNEQFF

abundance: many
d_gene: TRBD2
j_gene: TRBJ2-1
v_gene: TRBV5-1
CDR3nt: TGCGCCAGCAGCCCGGGACTAGCGGGCTACAATGAGCAGTTCTTC
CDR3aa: CASSPGLAGYNEQFF

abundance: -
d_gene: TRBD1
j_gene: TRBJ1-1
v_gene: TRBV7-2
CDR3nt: TGTGCCAGCAGCACAGGGGGCGGTGGGAGCACGAACACTGAAGCTTTCTTT
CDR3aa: CASSTGGGGSTNTEAFF

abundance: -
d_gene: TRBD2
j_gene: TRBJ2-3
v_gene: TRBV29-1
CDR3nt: TGCAGCGTTGACGGCCTAGCGGGAGGGCCGTCAGATACGCAGTATTTT
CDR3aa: CSVDGLAGGPSDTQYF

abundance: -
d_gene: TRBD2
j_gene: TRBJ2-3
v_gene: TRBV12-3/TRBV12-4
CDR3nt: TGTGCCAGCAGTTTTGGTCTAGCGGGGGGGATAGATACGCAGTATTTT
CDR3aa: CASSFGLAGGIDTQYF